The 21 T cell receptor beta chains presented below share a single source sample, sequenced in a study of T-cell reconstitution after alpha-beta-depleted transplantation in children. It was with unique molecular identifiers that the TCRbeta library was prepared. TCRdb itself ran the PCR reads through MiXCR, one entry per CDR3 protein. Counted here are just over 950,000 distinct CDR3 sequences, about 26% occurring once; the ten biggest clones make up roughly 28%. This sample comprised PBMCs, mostly from graft donor cells, obtained 360 days after TCRalphabeta/CD19-depleted stem cell transplant. These receptors all come from a boy under two years old who had a stem cell transplant for SCID, so the T cells may come from the graft donor.

The J gene is TRBJ2-1, the V gene TRBV10-3, with 10 bases aligning to TRBD2. Germline V gene data show CDR1 as ENHRY and CDR2 as SYGVKD. This CDR3 is built from 15 residues. V lost 3 bases, J lost 9 bases, and 8 bases stayed unmatched. CDR3 bases: TGTGCCATCAGTGATAGGCTAGCGGGGGCGCTTGAGCAGTTCTTC. Amino acids: CAISDRLAGALEQFF.

V is TRBV6-6 and J is TRBJ2-3; D gene ambiguous. Trimming removed 7 bases at V and 1 base at J, with 9 bases between. CDR1 and CDR2 (germline): MNHNY, SVGAGI (reference sequence). The CDR3 is made up of 13 amino acids. The CDR3 nucleotides are TGTGCCAGCACAGAGGTCCGCACAGATACGCAGTATTTT. This codes for CASTEVRTDTQYF.

The chain joins TRBV10-3 to TRBJ2-1, with a tentative D call TRBD2 (5 bases). Trimming took 0 bases from V and 0 from J, leaving 6 bases between them. The CDR3 totals 15 residues. Germline loops: CDR1 ENHRY, CDR2 SYGVKD. This CDR3 is CAISESTNSYNEQFF. In DNA, the CDR3 is TGTGCCATCAGTGAGTCGACTAACTCCTACAATGAGCAGTTCTTC.

The chain combines TRBV4-2 with TRBJ2-1; 8 nucleotides match TRBD2. J was trimmed by 2 bases and V by 1 base; bases with no gene match: 4. The CDR3 contains 16 residues. Germline V CDR1 and CDR2: LGHNA, YNFKEQ. The CDR3 spells CASSQVTGGTYNEQFF. DNA for the CDR3: TGTGCCAGCAGCCAAGTGACGGGGGGGACCTACAATGAGCAGTTCTTC.

The chain has TRBV20-1 and TRBJ1-1, with D tentatively TRBD1 (6 bases). This CDR3 comprises 14 residues. The V end was cut by 1 base, the J end by 4 bases, with 13 bases between. Looked up from germline, CDR1 is DFQATT and CDR2 is SNEGSKA (reference sequence). The DNA of the CDR3 is TGCAGTGCTAGAGTCACAAGGGGGGGCACTGAAGCTTTCTTT. Translation: CSARVTRGGTEAFF.

The gene calls are TRBV18 and TRBJ1-3, with D possibly matching TRBD1 (5 bases). V was shortened by 1 base and J by 1 base, with 8 bases between the two germline ends. The CDR3 length is 15 residues. CDR1 KGHSH and CDR2 LQKENI come from the germline V gene. CDR3 loop: CASSPQGPSGNTIYF. DNA for the CDR3: TGTGCCAGCTCACCACAGGGACCTTCTGGAAACACCATATATTTT.

The rearrangement links TRBV15 to TRBJ1-2; D is perhaps TRBD1 (6 bases). Germline V CDR1 and CDR2: LNHNV, YYDKDF (reference sequence). With 3 bases removed from V and 4 bases from J, the gap between germline ends came to 12 bases. The CDR3 is 14 amino acids. The CDR3, as DNA: TGTGCCACCAGCAGTGGACAGAGACGCTATGGCTACACCTTC. The encoded protein is CATSSGQRRYGYTF. The whole variable domain, remainder taken from reference TRBV15 and TRBJ1-2, is DAMVIQNPRYQVTQFGKPVTLSCSQTLNHNVMYWYQQKSSQAPKLLFHYYDKDFNNEADTPDNFQSRRPNTSFCFLDIRSPGLGDTAMYLCATSSGQRRYGYTFGSGTRLTVV.

This clonotype was counted a few times. The rearrangement links TRBV12-3 or TRBV12-4 to TRBJ2-7; D is unresolved. V was pared by 8 bases and J by 3 bases, with 11 bases between. This CDR3 is built from 12 residues. The CDR3 DNA follows: TGTGCCAGCGGTGGCACCAACTACGAGCAGTACTTC. This translates into CASGGTNYEQYF.

The gene calls are TRBV28 and TRBJ1-2, with 7 bases that match TRBD1. CDR1 and CDR2 (germline): MDHEN, SYDVKM. With V trimmed by 4 bases and J by 6 bases, 11 bases remained unmatched. CDR3 length equals 15 residues. The CDR3 region is CASSSSVRGWHGYTF. In nucleotides, the CDR3 is TGTGCCAGCAGTTCCTCGGTCAGGGGGTGGCATGGCTACACCTTC.

The chain has TRBV5-1 and TRBJ1-1; 8 bases are shared with TRBD1. The V and J ends lost 4 bases and 2 bases, in that order; junction bases with no gene match: 10. Per the germline V gene, CDR1 is SGHRS and CDR2 is YFSETQ. This CDR3 contains 16 residues. In nucleotides, the CDR3 is TGCGCCAGCAGCCTATCGGGACAGGCCCTAAACACTGAAGCTTTCTTT. Amino acid sequence: CASSLSGQALNTEAFF.

The J gene is TRBJ1-4, the V gene TRBV10-3; D remains unclear. Germline CDR1 ENHRY, CDR2 SYGVKD. Trimming left V 0 bases short and J 0 bases short, with 8 bases between. The CDR3 sequence is 16 residues long. The CDR3 nucleotides are TGTGCCATCAGTGAGTCTCAACGGACAACTAATGAAAAACTGTTTTTT. Translation gives CAISESQRTTNEKLFF.

This clonotype has more than one count but fewer than ten. The V call is TRBV2, the J call TRBJ1-5; D ambiguous. V lost 2 bases, J lost 2 bases, and 10 bases lay in between. This CDR3 has 15 amino acids. The V gene's germline CDR1 is SNHLY and CDR2 FYNNEI. The CDR3 DNA is TGTGCCAGCAGTGAAAATGGACGGGGCAATCAGCCCCAGCATTTT. It is translated as CASSENGRGNQPQHF.

This sequence joins TRBV6-1 and TRBJ2-7; D is unresolved. The CDR3 runs to 14 residues. The V end lost 6 bases, the J end lost 2 bases, and 14 bases lay between the germline ends. Germline V gene sequence: CDR1 MNHNS, CDR2 SASEGT. In nucleotides, the CDR3 is TGTGCCAGCAGCGAGGACCATCCTCCCTACGAGCAGTACTTC. Its protein product is CASSEDHPPYEQYF.

J is TRBJ1-3 and V is TRBV13; 8 bases fit TRBD1. Germline CDR1 PRHDT, CDR2 FYEKMQ (reference sequence). V dropped 0 bases and J dropped 0; count of bases not matched to a gene: 7. This CDR3 contains 18 residues. In nucleotides, the CDR3 is TGTGCCAGCAGCTTAGGTCCGGGACAGGAGCTCTCTGGAAACACCATATATTTT. Protein: CASSLGPGQELSGNTIYF. The full variable domain, with the rest looked up from reference TRBV13 and TRBJ1-3, is AAGVIQSPRHLIKEKRETATLKCYPIPRHDTVYWYQQGPGQDPQFLISFYEKMQSDKGSIPDRFSAQQFSDYHSELNMSSLELGDSALYFCASSLGPGQELSGNTIYFGEGSWLTVV.

V and J are TRBV5-1 and TRBJ1-5; 10 bases agree with TRBD1. From germline, CDR1 is SGHRS and CDR2 YFSETQ. With V trimmed by 0 bases and J by 7 bases, 4 bases remained unmatched. This CDR3 region has 15 residues. CDR3 DNA: TGCGCCAGCAGCTTGGAGACAGGGGGCGGACAGCCCCAGCATTTT. This gives the protein CASSLETGGGQPQHF.

CDR3 sequence: CASSFRPAGDKAFF. Here the CDR3 DNA reads TGTGCCAGCAGTTTTCGCCCCGCAGGGGATAAAGCTTTCTTT. The rearrangement links TRBV12-3 or TRBV12-4 to TRBJ1-1, with TRBD1 as a possible D gene (6 bases). The CDR3 has 14 amino acids. Deletions cut 3 bases from V and 9 bases from J, with 17 bases between.

This clonotype was counted ten times or more. V usage is TRBV20-1 and J usage is TRBJ2-5; D not resolved. Germline lookup yields CDR1 DFQATT and CDR2 SNEGSKA (reference sequence). This CDR3 has 15 residues. V shed 1 base and J shed 4 bases, with 16 bases lying between them. CDR3 coding DNA: TGCAGTGCTAGAGGTGGGCTCAACTTCTTAGAGACCCAGTACTTC. Residues: CSARGGLNFLETQYF.

The chain couples TRBV20-1 to TRBJ1-5; 7 bases agree with TRBD1. This CDR3 has 13 amino acids. Germline lookup yields CDR1 DFQATT and CDR2 SNEGSKA (reference sequence). V lost 5 bases and J lost 2; bases outside the gene matches: 3. In nucleotides, the CDR3 is TGCAGTGCTCAGGGGGTCGGCAATCAGCCCCAGCATTTT. Its protein is CSAQGVGNQPQHF.

A few counts support this clonotype. The chain is built from TRBV20-1 and TRBJ2-5, with 8 bases matching TRBD1. This CDR3 is built from 13 residues. V was pared by 3 bases and J by 5 bases, with 5 bases of the junction left unmatched. Germline V lookup: CDR1 DFQATT, CDR2 SNEGSKA (reference sequence). This CDR3 is CSARAGGMETQYF. DNA for the CDR3: TGCAGTGCTAGGGCAGGGGGCATGGAGACCCAGTACTTC.

This clonotype was seen only a few times. V usage is TRBV10-3 and J usage is TRBJ1-4; D gene uncertain. Germline V gene data show CDR1 as ENHRY and CDR2 as SYGVKD. The CDR3 sequence is 12 residues long. V gave up 10 bases and J gave up 11 bases, with 17 bases separating them. The CDR3 protein is CATRHGRSKLFF. CDR3 DNA sequence: TGTGCCACACGACACGGCCGGAGCAAACTGTTTTTT.

The sample holds a few counts of this clonotype. The gene calls are TRBV4-2 and TRBJ1-1; D gene ambiguous. This CDR3 contains 15 residues. The V end was cut by 0 bases, the J end by 1 base, with 9 bases between. CDR1 and CDR2 from the germline V gene are LGHNA and YNFKEQ. The CDR3 nucleotides read TGTGCCAGCAGCCAAGACTCTCAACCGAACACTGAAGCTTTCTTT. Translated, it gives CASSQDSQPNTEAFF.